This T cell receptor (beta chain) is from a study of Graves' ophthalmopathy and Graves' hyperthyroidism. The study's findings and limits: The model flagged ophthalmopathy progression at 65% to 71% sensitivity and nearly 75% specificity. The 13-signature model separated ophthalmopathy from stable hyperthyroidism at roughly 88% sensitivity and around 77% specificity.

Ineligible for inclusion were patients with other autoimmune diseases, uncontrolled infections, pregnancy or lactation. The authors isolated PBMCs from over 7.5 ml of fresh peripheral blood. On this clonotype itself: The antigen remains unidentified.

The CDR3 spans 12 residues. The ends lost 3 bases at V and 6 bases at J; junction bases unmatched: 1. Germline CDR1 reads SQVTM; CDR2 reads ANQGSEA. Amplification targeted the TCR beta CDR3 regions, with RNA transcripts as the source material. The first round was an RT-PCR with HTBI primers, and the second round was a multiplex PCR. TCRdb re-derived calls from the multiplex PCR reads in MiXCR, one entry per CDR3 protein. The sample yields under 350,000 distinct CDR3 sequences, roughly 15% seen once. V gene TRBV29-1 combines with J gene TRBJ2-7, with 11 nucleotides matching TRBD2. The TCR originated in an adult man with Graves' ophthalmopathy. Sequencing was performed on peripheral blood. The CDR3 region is CSVDSGRGEQYF. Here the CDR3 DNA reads TGCAGCGTTGATAGCGGGAGGGGCGAGCAGTACTTC.